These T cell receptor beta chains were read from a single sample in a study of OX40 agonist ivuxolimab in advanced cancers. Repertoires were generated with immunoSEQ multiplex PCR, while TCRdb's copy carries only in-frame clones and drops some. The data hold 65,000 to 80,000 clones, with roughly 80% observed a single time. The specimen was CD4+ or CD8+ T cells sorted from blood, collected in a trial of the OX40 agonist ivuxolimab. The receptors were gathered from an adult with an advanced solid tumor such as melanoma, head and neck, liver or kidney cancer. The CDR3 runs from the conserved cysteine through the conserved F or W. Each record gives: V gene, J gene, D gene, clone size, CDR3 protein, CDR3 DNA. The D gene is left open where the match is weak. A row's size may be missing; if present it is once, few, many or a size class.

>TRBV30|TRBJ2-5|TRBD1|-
CAWGDSSSETQYF
TGTGCCTGGGGGGACAGTTCATCGGAGACCCAGTACTTC
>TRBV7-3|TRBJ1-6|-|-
CATSLGSGNSPLHF
TGTGCCACCAGCTTGGGATCGGGTAATTCACCCCTCCACTTT
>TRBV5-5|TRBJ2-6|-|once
CASSLANLLSGANVLTF
TGTGCCAGCAGCTTGGCCAACTTACTCTCTGGGGCCAACGTCCTGACTTTC
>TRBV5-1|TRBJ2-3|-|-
CASSLGGTAKGTDTQYF
TGCGCCAGCAGCTTGGGTGGGACGGCAAAAGGCACAGATACGCAGTATTTT
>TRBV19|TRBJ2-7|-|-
CASRTGTSNYEQYF
TGTGCCAGTAGAACCGGGACTTCAAACTACGAGCAGTACTTC
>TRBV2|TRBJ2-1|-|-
CASSASNEQFF
TGTGCCAGCAGTGCCAGTAATGAGCAGTTCTTC
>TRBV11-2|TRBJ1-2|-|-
CASSAKGGIDNYGYTF
TGTGCCAGCAGCGCGAAGGGGGGGATTGATAACTATGGCTACACCTTC
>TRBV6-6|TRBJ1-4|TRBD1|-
CASSAGGTTNEKLFF
TGTGCCAGCAGTGCAGGGGGGACAACTAATGAAAAACTGTTTTTT
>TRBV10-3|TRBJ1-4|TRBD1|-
CAISRGTVANEKLFF
TGTGCCATCAGTCGGGGGACAGTAGCTAATGAAAAACTGTTTTTT
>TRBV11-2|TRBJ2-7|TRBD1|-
CASSSRRGMDYEQYF
TGTGCCAGCAGCTCGCGCAGGGGGATGGACTACGAGCAGTACTTC
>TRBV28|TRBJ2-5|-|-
CASIIGETQYF
TGTGCCAGCATAATTGGAGAGACCCAGTACTTC
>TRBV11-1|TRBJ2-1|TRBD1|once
CASSLARGQGAGNEQFF
TGTGCCAGCAGCTTAGCGCGGGGACAGGGGGCGGGAAATGAGCAGTTCTTC
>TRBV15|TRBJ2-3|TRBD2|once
CATSRDGGGTTDTQYF
TGTGCCACCAGCAGAGACGGCGGGGGGACCACAGATACGCAGTATTTT
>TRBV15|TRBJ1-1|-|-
CATSRDIDSEAFF
TGTGCCACCAGCAGAGATATAGACAGTGAAGCTTTCTTT
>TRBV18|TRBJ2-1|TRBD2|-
CASSPPGTTSYNEQFF
TGTGCCAGCTCACCACCAGGGACTACCTCCTACAATGAGCAGTTCTTC
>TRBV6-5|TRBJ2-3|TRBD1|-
CASSLGQGTDTQYF
TGTGCCAGCAGCCTGGGACAGGGAACAGATACGCAGTATTTT
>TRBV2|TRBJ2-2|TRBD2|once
CASSKPGLAGAHTNTGELFF
TGTGCCAGCAGTAAGCCGGGACTAGCGGGGGCCCATACGAACACCGGGGAGCTGTTTTTT
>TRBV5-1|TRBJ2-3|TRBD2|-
CASSALTSGVGDTQYF
TGCGCCAGCAGCGCCCTGACTAGCGGGGTAGGGGATACGCAGTATTTT
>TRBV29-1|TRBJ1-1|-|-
CSVEPWGRRDNTEAFF
TGCAGCGTTGAACCATGGGGGAGACGGGATAACACTGAAGCTTTCTTT
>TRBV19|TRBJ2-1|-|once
CASSMVVVGWRFF
TGTGCCAGTAGCATGGTGGTAGTGGGCTGGCGGTTCTTC
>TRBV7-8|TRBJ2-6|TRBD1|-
CASSLAFQGAAGANVLTF
TGTGCCAGCAGCTTAGCTTTTCAGGGGGCCGCTGGGGCCAACGTCCTGACTTTC
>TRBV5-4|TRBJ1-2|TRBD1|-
CASSKDRAYGYTF
TGTGCCAGCAGCAAGGACAGGGCCTATGGCTACACCTTC
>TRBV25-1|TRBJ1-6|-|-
CASSAVRGLTSPLHF
TGTGCCAGCAGCGCCGTCCGAGGGCTTACTTCACCCCTCCACTTT
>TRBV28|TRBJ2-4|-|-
CASSPGQRKNIQYF
TGTGCCAGCAGTCCCGGACAGAGAAAAAACATTCAGTACTTC
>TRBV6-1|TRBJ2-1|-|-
CASNWEASSYNEQFF
TGTGCCAGCAATTGGGAGGCCAGCTCCTACAATGAGCAGTTCTTC
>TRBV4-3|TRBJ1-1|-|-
CASSYSRVNTEAFF
TGCGCCAGCAGCTACTCTCGGGTGAACACTGAAGCTTTCTTT
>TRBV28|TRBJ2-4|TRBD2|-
CASSWHLAGGDWAKNIQYF
TGTGCCAGCAGTTGGCATCTAGCGGGAGGAGATTGGGCCAAAAACATTCAGTACTTC
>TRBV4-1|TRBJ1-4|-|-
CASSQGSLTLERLFF
TGCGCCAGCAGCCAGGGGTCTCTGACCCTCGAGAGACTGTTTTTT
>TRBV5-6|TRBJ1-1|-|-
CASSLERGSLEAFF
TGTGCCAGCAGCTTGGAAAGGGGTTCCCTTGAAGCTTTCTTT
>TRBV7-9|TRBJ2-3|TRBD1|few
CASNHEGAQFDTQYF
TGTGCCAGCAACCACGAGGGGGCCCAATTTGATACGCAGTATTTT
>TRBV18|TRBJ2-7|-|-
CASSPPAGTHEQYF
TGTGCCAGCTCACCACCGGCAGGGACACACGAGCAGTACTTC
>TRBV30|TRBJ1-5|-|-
CAWRQGVSGPQHF
TGTGCCTGGAGGCAAGGAGTTAGTGGGCCCCAGCATTTT
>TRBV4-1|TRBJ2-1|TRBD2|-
CASSQDLSSGRGYEQFF
TGCGCCAGCAGCCAAGATCTTTCCAGCGGGAGAGGGTATGAGCAGTTCTTC
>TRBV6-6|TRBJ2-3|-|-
CASSYSTTDTQYF
TGTGCCAGCAGTTACTCAACCACAGATACGCAGTATTTT
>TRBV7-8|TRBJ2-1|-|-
CASSRRPLVSYNEQFF
TGTGCCAGCAGCCGGAGACCGTTAGTCTCCTACAATGAGCAGTTCTTC
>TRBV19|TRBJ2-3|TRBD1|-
CASSTLDRGHADTQYF
TGTGCCAGTAGTACCCTGGACAGGGGGCACGCAGATACGCAGTATTTT
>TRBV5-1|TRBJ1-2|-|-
CASSQGYGYTF
TGCGCCAGCAGCCAGGGATATGGCTACACCTTC
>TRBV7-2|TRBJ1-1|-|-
CASSLVAGDLSTEAFF
TGTGCCAGCAGCTTAGTGGCAGGGGATTTGAGCACTGAAGCTTTCTTT
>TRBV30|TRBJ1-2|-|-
CAWSVNRDTYGYTF
TGTGCCTGGAGTGTAAACCGGGACACCTATGGCTACACCTTC
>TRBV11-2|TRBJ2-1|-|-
CASSFVGRHNEQFF
TGTGCCAGCAGCTTCGTGGGACGCCACAATGAGCAGTTCTTC
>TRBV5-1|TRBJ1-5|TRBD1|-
CASSLGTGSNQPQHF
TGCGCCAGCAGCTTGGGGACAGGGAGCAATCAGCCCCAGCATTTT
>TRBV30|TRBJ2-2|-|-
CAWKLGENTGELFF
TGTGCCTGGAAATTGGGGGAGAACACCGGGGAGCTGTTTTTT
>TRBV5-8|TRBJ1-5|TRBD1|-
CASTTGTGVNQPQHF
TGTGCCAGCACCACCGGGACAGGGGTCAATCAGCCCCAGCATTTT
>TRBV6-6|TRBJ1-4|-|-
CASRPQGNEKLFF
TGTGCCAGCAGACCCCAGGGTAATGAAAAACTGTTTTTT
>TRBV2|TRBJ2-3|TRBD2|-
CASRAASGGGRGTQYF
TGTGCCAGCAGGGCTGCTAGCGGGGGGGGCCGGGGTACGCAGTATTTT
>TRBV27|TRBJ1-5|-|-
CASSPYDSNQPQHF
TGTGCCAGCAGCCCGTATGATAGCAATCAGCCCCAGCATTTT
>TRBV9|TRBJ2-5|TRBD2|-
CASSPKRGNQETQYF
TGTGCCAGCAGCCCCAAGCGGGGGAACCAAGAGACCCAGTACTTC
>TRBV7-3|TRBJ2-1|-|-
CASSSGIYNEQFF
TGTGCCAGCAGCTCCGGGATTTACAATGAGCAGTTCTTC
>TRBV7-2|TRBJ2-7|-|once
CASSLDYRSSYEQYF
TGTGCCAGCAGCTTAGATTACAGAAGCTCCTACGAGCAGTACTTC
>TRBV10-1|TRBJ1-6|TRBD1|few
CASSPPGQGVGSPLHF
TGCGCCAGCAGTCCTCCCGGACAGGGCGTGGGGTCACCCCTCCACTTT
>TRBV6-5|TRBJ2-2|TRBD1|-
CASRTTGGVTGELFF
TGTGCCAGCAGGACAACAGGGGGCGTCACCGGGGAGCTGTTTTTT
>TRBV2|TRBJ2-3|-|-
CASSRLNTDTQYF
TGTGCCAGCAGCCGACTCAACACAGATACGCAGTATTTT
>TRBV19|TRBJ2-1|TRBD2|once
CASSTPTSGKPYNEQFF
TGTGCCAGTAGTACCCCGACTAGCGGGAAGCCCTACAATGAGCAGTTCTTC
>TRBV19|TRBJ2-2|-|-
CASSTMTSHQPGELFF
TGTGCCAGTAGTACCATGACTAGTCATCAACCCGGGGAGCTGTTTTTT